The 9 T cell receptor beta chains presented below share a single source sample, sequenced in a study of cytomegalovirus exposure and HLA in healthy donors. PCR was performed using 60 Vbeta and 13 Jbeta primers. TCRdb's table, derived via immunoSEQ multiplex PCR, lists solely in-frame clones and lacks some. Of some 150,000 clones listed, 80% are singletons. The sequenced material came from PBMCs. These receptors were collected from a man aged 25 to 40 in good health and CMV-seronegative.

Here the CDR3 reads CASSTHRDRGAYGYTF. The DNA for the CDR3 is TGTGCCAGCAGCACCCACAGGGACAGGGGCGCCTATGGCTACACCTTC. The chain has TRBV9 and TRBJ1-2; 10 bases are shared with TRBD1. This CDR3 is 16 amino acids long. The J segment lost 4 bases and the V segment lost 4 bases, leaving 10 bases of the junction unmatched. The germline V gene has CDR1 SGDLS and CDR2 YYNGEE.

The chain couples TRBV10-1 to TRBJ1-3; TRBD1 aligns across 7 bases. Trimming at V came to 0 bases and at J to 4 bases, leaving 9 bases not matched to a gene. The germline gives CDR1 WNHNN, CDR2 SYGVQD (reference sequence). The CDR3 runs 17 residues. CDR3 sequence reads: CASSESMDRRRGNTIYF. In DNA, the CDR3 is TGCGCCAGCAGTGAGTCAATGGACAGGAGAAGGGGAAACACCATATATTTT.

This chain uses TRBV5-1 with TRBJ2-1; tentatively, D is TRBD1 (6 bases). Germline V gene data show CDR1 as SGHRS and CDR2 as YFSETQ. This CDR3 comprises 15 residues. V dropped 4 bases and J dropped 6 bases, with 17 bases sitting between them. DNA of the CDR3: TGCGCCAGCAGCCCCCTACCTCAGGGGAGCAATGAGCAGTTCTTC. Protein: CASSPLPQGSNEQFF.

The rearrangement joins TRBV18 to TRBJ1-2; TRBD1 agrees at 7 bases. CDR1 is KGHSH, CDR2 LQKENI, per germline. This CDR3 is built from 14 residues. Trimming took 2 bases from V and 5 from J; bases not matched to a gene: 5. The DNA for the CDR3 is TGTGCCAGCTCACCAGGGGGACAGACTTATGGCTACACCTTC. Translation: CASSPGGQTYGYTF. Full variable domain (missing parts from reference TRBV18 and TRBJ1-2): NAGVMQNPRHLVRRRGQEARLRCSPMKGHSHVYWYRQLPEEGLKFMVYLQKENIIDESGMPKERFSAEFPKEGPSILRIQQVVRGDSAAYFCASSPGGQTYGYTFGSGTRLTVV.

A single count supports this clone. CDR3 in amino acids: CASRDGQDSSPQHF. CDR3 DNA: TGTGCCAGCAGGGACGGACAGGATTCAAGCCCCCAGCATTTT. The chain combines TRBV2 with TRBJ1-5; 7 positions match TRBD1. CDR1 and CDR2 (germline): SNHLY, FYNNEI. The CDR3 sequence is 14 residues long. The V segment lost 6 bases and the J segment 10 bases; nucleotides outside the gene matches: 12. The variable domain in full, with the rest retrieved from reference TRBV2 and TRBJ1-5, is EPEVTQTPSHQVTQMGQEVILRCVPISNHLYFYWYRQILGQKVEFLVSFYNNEISEKSEIFDDQFSVERPDGSNFTLKIRSTKLEDSAMYFCASRDGQDSSPQHFGDGTRLSIL.

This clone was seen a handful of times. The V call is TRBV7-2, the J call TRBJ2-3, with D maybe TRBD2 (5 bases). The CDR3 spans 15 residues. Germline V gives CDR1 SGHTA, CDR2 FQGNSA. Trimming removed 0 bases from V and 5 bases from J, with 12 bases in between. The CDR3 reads CASSLAWSGIDTQYF. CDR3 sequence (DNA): TGTGCCAGCAGCTTAGCCTGGTCGGGAATAGATACGCAGTATTTT. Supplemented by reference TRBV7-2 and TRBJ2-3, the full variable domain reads GAGVSQSPSNKVTEKGKDVELRCDPISGHTALYWYRQSLGQGLEFLIYFQGNSAPDKSGLPSDRFSAERTGGSVSTLTIQRTQQEDSAVYLCASSLAWSGIDTQYFGPGTRLTVL.

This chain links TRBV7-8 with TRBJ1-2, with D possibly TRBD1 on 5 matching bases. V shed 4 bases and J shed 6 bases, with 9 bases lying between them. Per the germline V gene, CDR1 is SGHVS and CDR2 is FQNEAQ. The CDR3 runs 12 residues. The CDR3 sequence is CASSYRGDGYTF. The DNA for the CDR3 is TGTGCCAGCAGCTATAGGGGTGATGGCTACACCTTC.

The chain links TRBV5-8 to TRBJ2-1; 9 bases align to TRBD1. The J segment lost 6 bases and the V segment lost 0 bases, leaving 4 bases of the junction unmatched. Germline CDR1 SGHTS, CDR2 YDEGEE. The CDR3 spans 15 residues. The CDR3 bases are TGTGCCAGCAGCTTGGGACAGGGGGTGGTCAATGAGCAGTTCTTC. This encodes CASSLGQGVVNEQFF.

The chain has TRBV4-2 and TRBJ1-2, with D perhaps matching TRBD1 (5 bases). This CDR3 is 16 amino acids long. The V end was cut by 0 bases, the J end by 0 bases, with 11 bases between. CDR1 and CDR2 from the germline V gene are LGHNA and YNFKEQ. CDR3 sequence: CASSQESHRSNYGYTF. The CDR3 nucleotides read TGTGCCAGCAGCCAAGAATCCCACAGGTCTAACTATGGCTACACCTTC.